This record covers a single TCR beta chain. Its antigen remains undetermined. Base quality data are lacking; no much larger clone is found one base away. Library construction relied on the immunoSEQ multiplex PCR assay. For the multiplex PCR, a mixture combining 60 forward primers for TCR Vbeta segments and 13 reverse primers for TCR Jbeta segments was used. A multiplex PCR assay on genomic DNA amplified the CDR3 region of rearranged TCR beta genes. The Illumina HiSeq System was used to sequence the amplified TCR beta libraries as 87-base-pair reads. Regarding the original processing steps: A later analysis tallied around 80 million unique TCR beta chains across the 666 repertoires, and approximately 9.9 million of those chains were shared by two or more donors. To remove PCR and sequencing errors, raw reads were error-corrected and collapsed into unique sequences using a nearest-neighbor algorithm that merged closely related sequences. CDR3 sequences were aligned to IMGT reference sequences to assign V, D and J gene segments. For a sequence to be retained, a match of at least six nucleotides to both a V gene segment and a J gene segment was required. A rearrangement was called productive if the CDR3 had no stop codons and remained in frame with V and J, and every other rearrangement was called non-productive. CDR3 was defined according to IMGT convention as the region running from the second conserved V-encoded cysteine to the conserved J-encoded phenylalanine. Sequences without an unambiguous match to a single V gene segment were excluded from the earlier analysis of 450 to 650 of the donors. In an earlier analysis of a few hundred of the donors, V segments were called functional above 56.7% productive rearrangements and were called segregating when the between-donor standard deviation exceeded 5%. A statistical classification framework was developed to diagnose cytomegalovirus status using the catalog of TCR beta chain sequences. V and J gene assignment, in a later analysis, came from comparing TCR nucleotide sequences with IMGT/GENE-DB human TR gene sequences. In a later analysis, CDR3 sequences and most-parsimonious VDJ recombination scenarios were assigned using the TCRdist pipeline. In a later analysis, each TCR beta chain was defined by its CDR3 amino acid sequence together with its V-gene family, and reads lacking a unique V-gene family were excluded. In a later analysis, fewer than 650 highly shared, low-generation-probability nucleotide sequences were removed to address suspected cross-contamination and a sequencing artifact. In a later analysis, a clonal expansion index was calculated for each public chain from normalized within-repertoire ranks of inferred template counts. In a later analysis, generation probabilities were computed with a VDJ recombination model fitted to out-of-frame rearrangements, and the resulting probabilities were checked against IGoR. In a later analysis, TCR-TCR, TCR-HLA and TCR-CMV co-occurrence was scored with hypergeometric tests, and a repertoire-size bias correction was applied to TCR pairs. A later analysis estimated false discovery rates by permuting HLA or CMV assignments 20 times. In a later analysis, co-occurring TCRs were grouped using DBSCAN, and TCRdist sequence similarity was added for clustering within HLA-allele-positive subsets. Co-occurrence clustering excluded repertoires with fewer than 30,000 or more than 120,000 public chains, plus five with anomalous nucleotide sharing. TCRdb carries this immuneACCESS record with in-frame sequences only. Its versions omit some clonotypes, under half of them owing to an unresolved V gene in the studies checked, with the rest unexplained. V and J calls and clone size are copied from that table; D and trimming were computed from the DNA. Across this sample there are 150,000 to 250,000 clones, with 70% to 90% seen only once. The ten largest make up about 2.2% of the sample.

These data come from a study of cytomegalovirus exposure and HLA in healthy donors (dated by TCRdb to 2015 to 2018). About the full investigation: According to an earlier analysis of 587 of the donors, about 170 million T cells yielded approximately 120 million unique TCR beta sequences and 276 Gb of sequence data. The later analysis used no new phenotypic data to find candidate immune exposures, relying instead on TCR beta sequences and their occurrence across donors. The study profiled the T cell repertoires of 500 to 800 subjects by immunosequencing and related them to cytomegalovirus serostatus. An early release that covered more than 550 HLA-typed donors contained 300 to 350 gigabases of sequencing data and 85 million to 100 million unique TCR sequences. Both class I and class II loci were covered by HLA typing, at four-digit resolution. The study combined high-throughput TCR immunosequencing, statistical association of individual TCRs with disease status, and machine learning to predict cytomegalovirus infection status. Typing coverage differed by locus: A, B, C, DRB1 and DQB1 were typed in roughly 629-640 donors, DQA1 in 522, DPA1 in over 600, and DPB1 in 400 to 480. The study was designed to test whether signatures of past pathogen exposure could be identified by cataloging public T cell receptors. Donor age, sex, ethnicity and CMV serostatus were compiled together with the repertoire data. To study patterns of TCR occurrence, a later analysis re-analyzed previously published TCR beta repertoires from under 750 donors and added high-resolution HLA genotyping. A separate validation cohort of some 130 different subjects was used in addition to the approximately 610-subject first cohort. An earlier analysis of around 640 of the donors used high-throughput TCR beta sequencing to judge whether each TCR beta V gene segment behaved as functional or pseudogenic. On average, 235,054 unique TCR beta nucleotide sequences were sequenced per donor among 398 genotyped donors of the cohort, with around 19% of those sequences being non-productive. Of the 300 to 500 genotyped donors, approximately 81% were placed in the genetic ancestry cluster associated with self-reported Caucasian donors. Genome-wide SNP genotypes for about 60% of the 666 donors were used in a later genetic analysis, which treated that subset as a discovery cohort. A few DR-DQ haplotypes were handled as single units for association and clustering because linkage in the cohort was strong. Every repertoire in the discovery cohort had been generated on one and the same sequencing platform. Study-wide conclusions, independent of this receptor: A few of the identified cytomegalovirus-associated TCR beta chains were confirmed in vitro to be specific for cytomegalovirus antigens. According to a later analysis, parvovirus B19, influenza, CMV and Epstein-Barr virus appeared linked to several top co-occurrence clusters. In a later analysis, TCR association rates were found to vary across HLA loci, with the most associated TCRs seen for DRB1 alleles and the fewest for HLA-C alleles. A further reported finding was that TCR beta sequences accurately predicted the HLA-A and HLA-B alleles for most subjects in the first cohort. Most TCR sequences were seen in very few donors, while some public TCRs were found in many individuals. In an earlier analysis of 587 of the donors, most TCR beta V segments were observed in productive rearrangements about 90% or about 30% of the time, broadly matching IMGT annotations. The classifier was reported to diagnose cytomegalovirus status with high specificity and sensitivity in both the original cohort and the validation cohort. HLA typing was unavailable for some donors at each locus, so association tests used only the typed subset. Because the 87-base-pair reads could not distinguish some IMGT-functional V segments, including TRBV6-2 and TRBV6-3, those segments were excluded. A cluster of highly shared sequence variants was judged likely to be a technical artifact of the sequencing pipeline. Correlated functional status among segregating V segments might be attributable to linkage disequilibrium, but an unknown experimental factor could not be ruled out. At a false discovery rate of 0.05, a later analysis linked 16,000 or so TCR beta sequences to specific HLA alleles. In a later genetic analysis, fewer N-insertions in productive TCRs were reported among donors in an Asian-associated ancestry cluster than the approximately 710-donor mean. A later analysis found that most CMV-associated TCR beta chains appeared HLA-restricted, with HLA associations seemingly driven largely by CMV exposure. When HLA alleles, especially DR and DQ, strongly co-occurred, TCR associations were difficult to assign to individual alleles. For the cohort, immune exposure information was limited to CMV serostatus. Presence/absence analyses assumed roughly uniform sequencing depth across donors, an assumption that may not hold. A later genetic analysis associated a missense DCLRE1C variant with V-gene and J-gene trimming of TCR beta chains, and an independent cohort replicated the association. The study listed 150 to 200 TCR beta chains as associated with cytomegalovirus. The earlier analysis of fewer than 750 of the donors excluded around 17 rarely observed V segments, including chromosome 9 orphons, because counts were too low. It was suggested by the authors that the approach could potentially be generalized to other disease states and immunological phenotypes. This cohort had only TCR beta chains sequenced, and the lack of alpha or paired-chain data limited which features could be detected. A later analysis found that HLA-associated TCR beta chains were more clonally expanded and had lower generation probabilities than equally common non-associated chains.

In total, 630 or so healthy bone marrow donors made up the cohort. At the time of sampling, every cohort member was nominally healthy, though immune exposures that went unrecorded were likely present. The donor was CMV seronegative and was included in the group of several hundred seronegative cohort members. Every donor gave a peripheral blood sample, and the peripheral blood mononuclear cells from that sample were used for TCR beta sequencing. The Qiagen DNeasy Blood Extraction Kit was used to extract genomic DNA from the blood cell samples. From the cysteine through the phenylalanine, the CDR3 covers 13 amino acids. The sequence is cut down to CDR3 DNA, 39 bases in frame from base 1. The germline V gene encodes CDR1 SNHLY and CDR2 FYNNEI. V is cut by 8 bases and J by 8 bases, and the space between the germline ends is 19 bases.

The sample was PBMCs. This TCR derives from a woman aged 45-65 years in good health and CMV-seronegative. Recombination joined TRBV2 with TRBJ2-7; TRBD2 is a possible D gene, resting on 6 matching bases. This receptor carries the CDR3 CASVTAGGRKQYF. Read as DNA, the sequence is TGTGCCAGCGTGACAGCCGGGGGACGGAAGCAGTACTTC.